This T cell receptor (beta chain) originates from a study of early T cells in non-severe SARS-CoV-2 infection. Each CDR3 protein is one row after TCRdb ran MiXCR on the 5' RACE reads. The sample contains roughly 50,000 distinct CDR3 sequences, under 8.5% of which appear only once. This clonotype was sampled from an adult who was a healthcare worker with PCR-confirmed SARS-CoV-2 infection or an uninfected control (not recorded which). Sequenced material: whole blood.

CDR3 protein: CASSARQTYSTDTQYF. DNA of the CDR3: TGCGCCAGCAGCGCCAGACAGACCTATAGCACAGATACGCAGTATTTT. The chain is built from TRBV5-1 and TRBJ2-3; tentative D call: TRBD1 (5 bases). The germline gives CDR1 SGHRS, CDR2 YFSETQ. CDR3 length equals 16 residues. Deletions cut 4 bases from V and 0 bases from J, with 15 bases between.